This TCR beta chain was identified in a study of early T cells in non-severe SARS-CoV-2 infection. Study background: With bulk RNA from unsorted whole blood as input, sequencing yielded unpaired chains. Whole-study results and caveats: The matching step, a VDJdb search, favored anti-spike CD8 responses and missed private and CD4 specificities.

The ends were cut back, 5 bases at V and 0 bases at J, with 14 bases in the middle. The germline V gene has CDR1 DFQATT and CDR2 SNEGSKA (reference sequence). The CDR3 contains 15 residues. Unique molecular identifiers were affixed to single, distinct cDNA molecules. TCRdb fed the 5' RACE reads into MiXCR, producing one record per CDR3 protein. Found here are around 27,000 distinct CDR3 sequences, less than 10% of them singletons; the top ten hold roughly 15%. This clonotype has ten or more counts. Its antigen is still unknown. The V call is TRBV20-1, the J call TRBJ2-1, with D tentatively TRBD2 (6 bases). This sequence was found in an adult who was a healthcare worker with PCR-confirmed SARS-CoV-2 infection or an uninfected control (not recorded which). The sequenced sample was whole blood. The CDR3 here is CSAGYSGSSYNEQFF. CDR3 coding DNA: TGCAGTGCTGGATATAGCGGATCCTCCTACAATGAGCAGTTCTTC.